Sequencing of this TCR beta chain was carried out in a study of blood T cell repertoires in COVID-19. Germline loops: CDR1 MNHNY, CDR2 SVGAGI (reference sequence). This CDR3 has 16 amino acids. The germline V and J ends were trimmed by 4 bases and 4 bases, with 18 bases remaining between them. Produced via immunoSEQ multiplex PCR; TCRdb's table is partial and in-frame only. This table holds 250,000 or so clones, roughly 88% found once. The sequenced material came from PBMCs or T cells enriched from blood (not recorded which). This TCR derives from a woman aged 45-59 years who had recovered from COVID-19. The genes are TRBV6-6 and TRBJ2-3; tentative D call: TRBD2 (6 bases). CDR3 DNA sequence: TGTGCCAGCAGTTGGTCGGAGGGGTCCGCAGCAGATACGCAGTATTTT. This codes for CASSWSEGSAADTQYF.